These 12 T cell receptor beta chains were all obtained from the same sample, sequenced in a study of shared clonotypes between healthy human individuals. Assay used: immunoSEQ multiplex PCR; TCRdb lists only in-frame clones, some missing. Found here are 530,000 or so clones, about 80% of them singletons; the top ten hold under 15%. The sample taken for sequencing was PBMCs. These receptors were collected from a woman aged 40-49 years in good health. Some clones in this sample may be carry-over from other donors' samples.

The V and J genes are TRBV9 and TRBJ2-3; D might be TRBD1 (6 bases). CDR3 size: 17 residues. Trimming left V 4 bases short and J 0 bases short, with 18 bases between. CDR1 is SGDLS, CDR2 YYNGEE, per germline. The CDR3: CASSITSTGASTDTQYF. CDR3 nucleotides: TGTGCCAGCAGCATCACCTCGACAGGCGCCAGCACAGATACGCAGTATTTT.

The V and J genes are TRBV6-1 and TRBJ1-5; D unclear. The CDR3 is made up of 15 amino acids. Germline V gives CDR1 MNHNS, CDR2 SASEGT. V gave up 7 bases and J gave up 3 bases, with 16 bases separating them. The CDR3 DNA reads TGTGCCAGCACTGGATTAGGTGGTCCCAATCAGCCCCAGCATTTT. Translating gives CASTGLGGPNQPQHF.

This clone was detected a few times. The V call is TRBV12-5, the J call TRBJ2-3; a weak D match, TRBD2 (6 bases). V lost 6 bases and J 7 bases, leaving 20 bases between the germline ends. The CDR3 loop spans 15 amino acids. Germline CDR1 and CDR2: LGHNT and FRNRAP. The CDR3 loop is CASGTTGLPENTQYF. The CDR3 bases are TGTGCTAGTGGAACCACGGGACTGCCCGAGAATACGCAGTATTTT.

J is TRBJ1-1 and V is TRBV19, with D uncertain. The CDR3 is made up of 14 amino acids. V dropped 1 base and J dropped 2 bases, with 8 bases sitting between them. The germline CDR1 and CDR2 sequences are LNHDA and SQIVND (reference sequence). CDR3 nucleotides: TGTGCCAGTAGTATAGGGCCAGCTAACACTGAAGCTTTCTTT. Encoded protein: CASSIGPANTEAFF.

The chain combines TRBV5-1 with TRBJ2-2, with TRBD2 matching over 11 bases. The CDR3 loop spans 15 amino acids. Germline CDR1 and CDR2: SGHRS and YFSETQ. V was pared by 4 bases and J by 7 bases, with 6 bases of the junction left unmatched. The CDR3: CASSVTSGKVGELFF. In DNA form, the CDR3 reads TGCGCCAGCAGCGTGACTAGCGGGAAGGTCGGGGAGCTGTTTTTT.

This chain links TRBV19 with TRBJ2-7; TRBD1 matches 11 bases. Trimming cost V 3 bases and J 5 bases; bases outside gene matches: 3. The CDR3 is 14 amino acids. Germline V gene lookup returns CDR1 LNHDA and CDR2 SQIVND (reference sequence). The CDR3 DNA reads TGTGCCAGTAGTATCGGACAGGGGGCTGACGAGCAGTACTTC. The encoded protein is CASSIGQGADEQYF.

This clone was found a few times. The CDR3 region has the DNA TGTGCCAGCAGCCGACAGGGGGCGACTGACACCGGGGAGCTGTTTTTT. This encodes CASSRQGATDTGELFF. The chain is built from TRBV11-3 and TRBJ2-2; TRBD1 aligns across 10 bases. V was clipped by 5 bases and J by 3 bases; unmatched bases: 6. Germline values: CDR1 SGHNT, CDR2 YENEEA. The CDR3 spans 16 residues.

Worth noting for this clone: This sample also contains other DNA sequences that code for the same CDR3. This rearrangement joins TRBV18 to TRBJ2-5; D uncertain. The V gene lost 4 bases and the J gene lost 5 bases, with 8 bases spanning the gap. The CDR3 length is 12 residues. The germline V gene encodes CDR1 KGHSH and CDR2 LQKENI. CDR3 loop: CASSQERETQYF. The CDR3 DNA is TGTGCCAGCTCACAGGAGAGGGAGACCCAGTACTTC.

The chain combines TRBV15 with TRBJ2-1; tentative D call: TRBD2 (6 bases). The germline V gene encodes CDR1 LNHNV and CDR2 YYDKDF (reference sequence). Trimming took 0 bases from V and 5 from J, leaving 11 bases between them. The CDR3 has 15 amino acids. The CDR3 is CATSREASAHNEQFF. Here the CDR3 DNA reads TGTGCCACCAGCAGAGAGGCTAGCGCGCACAATGAGCAGTTCTTC.

The chain carries TRBV6-4 and TRBJ2-3, with D maybe TRBD2 (5 bases). The germline V gene has CDR1 MRHNA and CDR2 SNTAGT. The CDR3 consists of 15 residues. V was trimmed by 3 bases and J by 5 bases, leaving 15 bases between them. CDR3 sequence: CASSEDEGAGDTQYF. The CDR3 DNA is TGTGCCAGCAGTGAAGACGAGGGAGCAGGAGATACGCAGTATTTT.

The chain couples TRBV10-3 to TRBJ2-2; tentatively, D is TRBD2 (7 bases). Germline values: CDR1 ENHRY, CDR2 SYGVKD. This CDR3 spans 13 amino acids. V lost 8 bases and J 2 bases, leaving 9 bases between the germline ends. CDR3 nucleotide sequence: TGTGCCATCGGGGGGGCTAACACCGGGGAGCTGTTTTTT. As protein: CAIGGANTGELFF.

The chain uses TRBV4-3 and TRBJ2-5; 11 bases are shared with TRBD2. Germline loops: CDR1 LGHNA, CDR2 YSLEER. Trimming took 4 bases from V and 4 from J; bases not matched to a gene: 14. This CDR3 comprises 18 residues. Here the CDR3 DNA reads TGCGCCAGCAGCCCTACCATCCCAATAGCGGGAGGGGTAGAGACCCAGTACTTC. It specifies CASSPTIPIAGGVETQYF.